The clone carrying this T cell receptor (beta chain) is a singleton in its sample. Data came from immunoSEQ multiplex PCR; TCRdb stores just in-frame clones and leaves some out. The profile shows roughly 150,000 clones, 85% to 90% of them singletons. This entry is derived from a study of cytomegalovirus exposure and HLA in healthy donors. This CDR3 is built from 14 residues. V lost 3 bases, J lost 9 bases, and 18 bases lay in between. Germline CDR1 and CDR2: SGHTA and FQGNSA. This clonotype originated in a young woman in good health and CMV-seropositive. Sequencing was done on a sample of PBMCs. This sequence joins TRBV7-2 and TRBJ2-7, with D perhaps matching TRBD2 (5 bases). The CDR3 nucleotides are TGTGCCAGCAGCTTTCGGACCCAGGCAGAGGGGCAGTACTTC. This codes for CASSFRTQAEGQYF.